Below, 29 T cell receptor beta chains from the same sample are listed, as sequenced in a study of molecular identifiers for immune sequencing clone quantification (dated 2018 in TCRdb). The method behind the library was PCR. The sample was run on an Illumina HiSeq 4000. The public reads were reprocessed in TCRdb via fastp at Q25 and MiXCR, keeping in-frame beta chains. Under each unique CDR3 protein, matching rows form one entry showing the most common genes and DNA. The sample table shows 60,000 to 70,000 distinct CDR3 sequences, and roughly 17% are seen once. Around 1.6% of the sample is taken by the ten largest. The specimen sequenced was naive CD8+ T cells from blood, with Jurkat cell RNA spiked in. The sample's cell subset or site label, decoded: FACS-sorted CD8+CD4-CCR7+CD45RA+ naive T cells. Receptors originate from a human donor in good health. Some libraries in this study had Jurkat cell RNA spiked in.

In its sample, this clonotype was seen many times. The chain is built from TRBV4-1 and TRBJ1-2; 7 bases fit TRBD1. V dropped 8 bases and J dropped 3; count of bases not matched to a gene: 9. This CDR3 contains 14 residues. The germline V gene encodes CDR1 MGHRA and CDR2 YSYEKL. CDR3 in amino acids: CASGKVGTDYGYTF. The CDR3 region has the DNA TGCGCCAGCGGGAAGGTCGGGACAGACTATGGCTACACCTTC.

This clonotype was detected ten times or more. V and J are TRBV28 and TRBJ2-2; 8 nucleotides align to TRBD2. The V gene's germline CDR1 is MDHEN and CDR2 SYDVKM. This CDR3 contains 14 residues. The CDR3 sequence is CATTSGRLAGELFF. The CDR3 DNA follows: TGTGCGACCACCAGCGGGAGATTGGCCGGGGAGCTGTTTTTT.

Concerning this clonotype: A read error may explain this, as a much larger clone is one base away. This sequence joins TRBV15 and TRBJ1-5; a possible D gene is TRBD1 (5 bases). This CDR3 has 16 residues. Germline CDR1 is LNHNV and CDR2 is YYDKDF (reference sequence). Trimming removed 0 bases from V and 2 bases from J, with 11 bases in between. CDR3 amino acids: CATSRERQGGNQPQHF. CDR3 bases: TGTGCCACCAGCAGAGAGCGGCAGGGAGGCAATCAGCCCCAGCATTTT.

Note on this clonotype: This may be a read error, as it is one base from a much larger clone. CDR3 in amino acids: CASSPLAGSSYEQYF. CDR3 DNA: TGTGCCAGCAGCCCACTCGCAGGGTCATCCTACGAGCAGTACTTC. The rearrangement uses TRBV7-9 and TRBJ2-7; perhaps TRBD1 as D (5 bases). CDR3 length: 15 amino acids. Deletions cut 5 bases from V and 1 base from J, with 15 bases between. From germline, CDR1 is SEHNR and CDR2 FQNEAQ (reference sequence).

Comments on this clonotype: Just one base apart from a much larger clone, this may be a read error. This chain joins TRBV10-3 and TRBJ2-7; a weak D match, TRBD2 (5 bases). Germline CDR1 reads ENHRY; CDR2 reads SYGVKD. This CDR3 spans 14 amino acids. The CDR3 loop is CAISESTVSYERYF. The CDR3 coding sequence is TGTGCCATCAGTGAGTCGACGGTCTCCTACGAGCGGTATTTC.

The CDR3 region is CASGTGGGYTF. The CDR3 DNA is TGTGCCAGCGGTACAGGGGGCGGCTACACCTTC. The chain employs TRBV25-1 and TRBJ1-2; 9 bases are shared with TRBD1. V shed 8 bases, J shed 8 bases, and the junction held 3 bases outside the gene matches. There are 11 residues in the CDR3. Germline V gene lookup returns CDR1 MGHDK and CDR2 SYGVNS.

In this sample, this clonotype turned up many times. V and J are TRBV4-1 and TRBJ2-6; D call uncertain. V was clipped by 4 bases and J by 0 bases, with 7 bases between them. The germline V gene has CDR1 MGHRA and CDR2 YSYEKL. CDR3 size: 15 residues. CDR3 region: CASSPVVSGANVLTF. CDR3 nucleotides: TGCGCCAGCAGCCCGGTGGTCTCTGGGGCCAACGTCCTGACTTTC.

This clonotype was picked up many times. The chain combines TRBV4-1 with TRBJ1-1, with 10 bases aligning to TRBD1. The CDR3 has 18 residues. Per germline, CDR1 MGHRA and CDR2 YSYEKL. V dropped 4 bases and J dropped 1; count of bases not matched to a gene: 12. DNA of the CDR3: TGCGCCAGCAGCCGGGACAGGGGATTTAGTTCCCAGAACACTGAAGCTTTCTTT. Translating gives CASSRDRGFSSQNTEAFF.

This clonotype occurred many times. The chain links TRBV27 to TRBJ2-3; maybe TRBD2 (5 bases). This CDR3 is 14 amino acids long. Looked up from germline, CDR1 is MNHEY and CDR2 is SMNVEV (reference sequence). V gave up 4 bases and J gave up 9 bases, with 17 bases separating them. CDR3 nucleotides: TGTGCCAGCAGTTCCGACCGCCTAGCTGGGACGCAGTATTTT. Translated, it gives CASSSDRLAGTQYF.

On this clonotype itself: This clone may be a read error of a much larger clone one base away. The CDR3 end shows no conserved phenylalanine or tryptophan, and so a read error is likely. V gene TRBV11-3 combines with J gene TRBJ2-3; unclear D gene. CDR1 is SGHNT, CDR2 YENEEA, per germline. V lost 2 bases and J lost 7, with 10 bases in between. The CDR3 sequence is 13 residues long. CDR3 sequence: CASSLPPLNTQYL. The CDR3 DNA is TGTGCCAGCAGCTTACCTCCTCTTAATACGCAGTATCTT.

In this sample, this clonotype turned up many times. The V gene is TRBV30, the J gene TRBJ2-3, with 8 bases identical to TRBD2. The trim removed 2 bases at V and 3 bases at J, leaving 1 base unmatched. CDR1 and CDR2 from the germline V gene are GTSNPN and SVGIG (reference sequence). This CDR3 region has 13 residues. The CDR3 region has the DNA TGTGCCTGGAGTCGACTAGCGACAGATACGCAGTATTTT. This codes for CAWSRLATDTQYF.

A note on this clonotype: A read error may explain this, as a much larger clone is one base away. The chain recombines TRBV7-9 with TRBJ2-1, with 7 positions matching TRBD2. CDR1 and CDR2 from the germline V gene are SEHNR and FQNEAQ (reference sequence). J was trimmed by 3 bases and V by 7 bases; bases with no gene match: 12. This CDR3 region has 16 residues. The CDR3 coding sequence is TGTGCCAGCAACCAAATAAGCGGGACCCTCTACAATGAGCAGTTCTTC. Protein product: CASNQISGTLYNEQFF.

This clonotype was seen at least ten times. V and J are TRBV19 and TRBJ2-1; D is ambiguous. This CDR3 has 12 amino acids. V dropped 1 base and J dropped 6 bases, with 4 bases sitting between them. Germline lookup yields CDR1 LNHDA and CDR2 SQIVND (reference sequence). The CDR3 spells CASSIVGNEQFF. CDR3 nucleotides: TGTGCCAGTAGTATAGTCGGCAATGAGCAGTTCTTC.

The sample holds a few counts of this clonotype. This chain links TRBV4-3 with TRBJ2-1; the D is unclear. The V and J ends lost 1 base and 8 bases respectively, with 9 bases between them. The CDR3 is 13 residues long. Germline V gene data show CDR1 as LGHNA and CDR2 as YSLEER. DNA for the CDR3: TGCGCCAGCAGCCAAGCAGTACCGGATGAGCAGTTCTTC. Protein product: CASSQAVPDEQFF.

This clonotype was picked up many times. The gene calls are TRBV7-9 and TRBJ2-3; D is ambiguous. The germline gives CDR1 SEHNR, CDR2 FQNEAQ (reference sequence). V lost 4 bases and J 0 bases, leaving 8 bases between the germline ends. CDR3 length: 14 residues. CDR3 in amino acids: CASSSPLSTDTQYF. For the CDR3, the DNA is TGTGCCAGCAGCTCCCCCCTCAGCACAGATACGCAGTATTTT.

This chain connects TRBV7-9 to TRBJ1-4, with 8 nucleotides matching TRBD1. The CDR3 contains 19 residues. The V gene end was trimmed by 5 bases and the J gene end by 0 bases; junction bases not matched to a gene: 14. CDR1 is SEHNR, CDR2 FQNEAQ, per germline (reference sequence). This CDR3 is CASSPHTGTGLATNEKLFF. CDR3 DNA sequence: TGTGCCAGCAGCCCACACACCGGGACAGGTCTTGCAACTAATGAAAAACTGTTTTTT.

This clonotype was seen many times. The V call is TRBV12-3 or TRBV12-4, the J call TRBJ2-2, with 11 bases fitting TRBD1. With V trimmed by 4 bases and J by 3 bases, 4 bases remained unmatched. This CDR3 is built from 16 residues. The CDR3 loop reads CASSSLDRGHTGELFF. Written as DNA, the CDR3 is TGTGCCAGCAGTTCCCTGGACAGGGGGCACACCGGGGAGCTGTTTTTT.

This clonotype was observed many times. The V gene is TRBV5-6, the J gene TRBJ1-4; D not certain. The germline V gene has CDR1 SGHDT and CDR2 YYEEEE. V lost 0 bases to trimming and J lost 4 bases, with 7 bases between them. The CDR3 spans 14 residues. The CDR3 here is CASSLAGNNEKLFF. The CDR3 DNA reads as TGTGCCAGCAGCTTGGCGGGGAATAATGAAAAACTGTTTTTT.

This clonotype occurred once. This clone may be a read error of a much larger clone one base away. The CDR3 end shows no conserved phenylalanine or tryptophan, and so a read error is likely. The chain combines TRBV19 with TRBJ1-1; D uncertain. Germline V gene data show CDR1 as LNHDA and CDR2 as SQIVND (reference sequence). Trimming shortened V by 0 bases and J by 1 base, and 3 bases separated the two germline ends. The CDR3 is 13 amino acids. The CDR3 nucleotides read TGTGCCAGTAGTATAGACCGGAACACTGAAGCTTTCTCT. Its translation is CASSIDRNTEAFS.

Regarding this clonotype: A clone one base away is much larger, so this may be a read error. This sequence joins TRBV6-2 or TRBV6-3 and TRBJ2-2; D gene unclear. CDR3 length: 14 amino acids. Germline lookup yields CDR1 MNHEY and CDR2 SVGEGT. CDR3 protein: CASRNRPGTRELFF. The CDR3 bases are TGTGCCAGCAGAAACCGTCCCGGCACCCGGGAGCTGTTTTTT.

With regard to this clonotype: A much bigger clone sits one base away, suggesting this may be a read error. The CDR3 end shows no conserved phenylalanine or tryptophan, and so a read error is likely. The genes are TRBV18 and TRBJ2-7, with 9 positions matching TRBD1. The CDR3 runs 14 residues. In germline, CDR1 is KGHSH, CDR2 LQKENI. With V trimmed by 6 bases and J by 4 bases, 7 bases remained unmatched. CDR3 region: CASSARDRDYEQYL. Written as DNA, the CDR3 is TGTGCCAGCTCCGCACGGGACAGGGATTACGAGCAGTACCTC.

This clonotype has ten or more counts. The rearrangement links TRBV2 to TRBJ1-6; TRBD1 matches at 8 bases. The CDR3 is 14 residues long. Trimming took 6 bases from V and 9 from J; bases not matched to a gene: 7. Germline CDR1 and CDR2: SNHLY and FYNNEI. CDR3 in amino acids: CASRAQGEGSPLHF. DNA for the CDR3: TGTGCCAGCAGAGCACAGGGGGAGGGTTCACCCCTCCACTTT.

The V gene is TRBV14, the J gene TRBJ2-1; TRBD2 matches at 13 bases. V gave up 1 base and J gave up 3 bases; unmatched junction bases: 9. CDR3 length: 19 residues. Germline CDR1 is SGHDN and CDR2 is FVKESK. CDR3 DNA sequence: TGTGCCAGCAGCCAAGGGCCCAACGGGACTAGCGGGATCTACAATGAGCAGTTCTTC. It codes for CASSQGPNGTSGIYNEQFF.

This clonotype was counted ten times or more. The chain has TRBV30 and TRBJ2-7; D may be TRBD2 (6 bases). Germline loops: CDR1 GTSNPN, CDR2 SVGIG (reference sequence). The CDR3 is made up of 13 amino acids. Trimming pared 1 base from V and 0 bases from J, leaving 7 bases between. The CDR3 region has the DNA TGTGCCTGGAGTGCTAGCGTCTCCTACGAGCAGTACTTC. It specifies CAWSASVSYEQYF. The full variable domain, with the rest looked up from reference TRBV30 and TRBJ2-7, is SQTIHQWPATLVQPVGSPLSLECTVEGTSNPNLYWYRQAAGRGLQLLFYSVGIGQISSEVPQNLSASRPQDRQFILSSKKLLLSDSGFYLCAWSASVSYEQYFGPGTRLTVT.

The J gene is TRBJ2-1, the V gene TRBV9, with 10 bases lining up with TRBD2. This CDR3 contains 14 residues. CDR1 is SGDLS, CDR2 YYNGEE, per germline. With V trimmed by 6 bases and J by 7 bases, 7 bases remained unmatched. The CDR3 loop is CASTGTSDQNEQFF. Written as DNA, the CDR3 is TGTGCCAGCACCGGGACTAGCGATCAGAATGAGCAGTTCTTC.

This clonotype was counted between two and nine times. The V and J genes are TRBV6-1 and TRBJ2-7, with 10 bases fitting TRBD2. Germline V lookup: CDR1 MNHNS, CDR2 SASEGT. J lost 9 bases, V lost 2 bases, and 7 bases had no gene match. The CDR3 length is 14 residues. The CDR3 sequence is CASSELAGVFGQYF. For the CDR3, the DNA is TGTGCCAGCAGTGAACTAGCGGGAGTTTTTGGGCAGTACTTC.

This clonotype showed up many times. One end of the junction does not line up with germline, which may come from a read error. This chain joins TRBV4-1 and TRBJ1-6, with 9 bases fitting TRBD1. The CDR3 consists of 18 residues. The V gene's germline CDR1 is MGHRA and CDR2 YSYEKL. The CDR3, as DNA: TGCGCCGGCAGCCAAACGGGACAGGGTCTTCATTTTAATTCACCCCTCCACTTT. It is translated as CAGSQTGQGLHFNSPLHF.

To note about this clonotype: This likely comes from a read error, as the CDR3 has no conserved phenylalanine or tryptophan at its end. The chain recombines TRBV7-9 with TRBJ2-7; 10 nucleotides match TRBD2. CDR3 length equals 16 residues. Trimming took 4 bases from V and 4 from J; bases not matched to a gene: 10. Germline-derived CDR1 and CDR2 are SEHNR and FQNEAQ (reference sequence). The chain's CDR3 is CASSSRLAGVGYEQYS. The CDR3 bases are TGTGCCAGCAGCTCAAGGCTAGCGGGAGTCGGGTACGAGCAGTACTCC.

In its sample, this clonotype was seen many times. The genes are TRBV11-2 and TRBJ2-7, with D unresolved. Germline V gene sequence: CDR1 SGHAT, CDR2 FQNNGV. The V gene lost 2 bases and the J gene lost 6 bases, with 11 bases spanning the gap. The CDR3 spans 13 residues. CDR3 amino acids: CASSLWSSGEQYF. CDR3 coding DNA: TGTGCCAGCAGCTTATGGAGTTCGGGCGAGCAGTACTTC.